Here is one T cell receptor (beta chain) with its context. As yet, its antigen is unknown. The CDR3 is 13 amino acids. Trimming took off 3 bases at V and 0 bases at J, with 5 bases between the two ends. Generated by immunoSEQ multiplex PCR, the TCRdb table keeps only in-frame clones and is missing some. The sample carries under 150,000 clones, 80% to 95% recorded once. The sample originates from a study of T cell responses to AZD1222 COVID-19 vaccine. Study results and caveats: Rises in breadth and depth of Spike-specific TCRs came after two AZD1222 doses. Clonal diversity was possibly underestimated, and white British individuals and females predominated among donors.

The material sequenced was peripheral blood, taken on day 0 of MenACWY control vaccination. The origin of this receptor is an adult in good health. The chain combines TRBV12-3 or TRBV12-4 with TRBJ1-2; D unclear. CDR3: CASSLQANYGYTF. CDR3 nucleotide sequence: TGTGCCAGCAGTTTGCAAGCTAACTATGGCTACACCTTC.